The 26 T cell receptor beta chains reported below all come from one sample, sequenced in a study of blood T cell repertoires in COVID-19. TCRdb's table, derived via immunoSEQ multiplex PCR, lists solely in-frame clones and lacks some. The sample records fewer than 85,000 clones, around nine tenths being singletons. The sequencing sample was made of peripheral blood. The receptors were sampled from a human donor in a cohort sampled during active COVID-19.

The genes are TRBV2 and TRBJ1-5; 9 nucleotides align to TRBD1. Germline V gene data show CDR1 as SNHLY and CDR2 as FYNNEI. This CDR3 has 20 residues. Trimming removed 5 bases from V and 4 bases from J; junction bases left unmatched: 21. CDR3 nucleotides: TGTGCCAGCAGTCCCGGGACAGGGTTTGATTTGGGCTCTAGAAATCAGCCCCAGCATTTT. Protein: CASSPGTGFDLGSRNQPQHF.

V usage is TRBV28 and J usage is TRBJ1-3, with D tentatively TRBD1 (6 bases). Trimming removed 8 bases from V and 0 bases from J, with 14 bases in between. Looked up from germline, CDR1 is MDHEN and CDR2 is SYDVKM. This CDR3 spans 15 amino acids. CDR3 in DNA: TGTGCCAGCGGAACCGCAGGGGCCTCTGGAAACACCATATATTTT. It specifies CASGTAGASGNTIYF. The full variable domain, its missing parts supplied by reference TRBV28 and TRBJ1-3, is DVKVTQSSRYLVKRTGEKVFLECVQDMDHENMFWYRQDPGLGLRLIYFSYDVKMKEKGDIPEGYSVSREKKERFSLILESASTNQTSMYLCASGTAGASGNTIYFGEGSWLTVV.

This clone was seen once. V gene TRBV9 combines with J gene TRBJ1-2; D is unclear. The V end was cut by 0 bases, the J end by 7 bases, with 19 bases between. The germline gives CDR1 SGDLS, CDR2 YYNGEE. The CDR3 runs to 16 residues. CDR3 sequence (DNA): TGTGCCAGCAGCGTAGAAACAGCCCCCACGAGTGGTGGCTACACCTTC. As protein: CASSVETAPTSGGYTF.

This clone was found a few times. V is TRBV5-1 and J is TRBJ1-1; no definite D call. There are 11 residues in the CDR3. Per germline, CDR1 SGHRS and CDR2 YFSETQ. Trimming shortened V by 8 bases and J by 1 base, and 6 bases separated the two germline ends. The CDR3 here is CASSQNTEAFF. The CDR3 nucleotides read TGCGCCAGTAGCCAGAACACTGAAGCTTTCTTT. Variable domain in full (rest from reference TRBV5-1 and TRBJ1-1): KAGVTQTPRYLIKTRGQQVTLSCSPISGHRSVSWYQQTPGQGLQFLFEYFSETQRNKGNFPGRFSGRQFSNSRSEMNVSTLELGDSALYLCASSQNTEAFFGQGTRLTVV.

This clone has a single count. V usage is TRBV28 and J usage is TRBJ1-2, with D perhaps matching TRBD1 (6 bases). Germline CDR1 and CDR2: MDHEN and SYDVKM. This CDR3 region has 15 residues. V lost 5 bases, J lost 4 bases, and 17 bases lay in between. This CDR3 reads CASSLELQGVYGYTF. As DNA, the CDR3 is TGTGCCAGCAGTCTAGAGCTACAGGGAGTCTATGGCTACACCTTC.

J is TRBJ1-5 and V is TRBV29-1; TRBD1 matches 8 bases. Germline V CDR1 and CDR2: SQVTM, ANQGSEA. The CDR3 is 13 residues long. V lost 6 bases, J lost 4 bases, and 5 bases stayed unmatched. CDR3 loop: CSVGQGSNQPQHF. CDR3 bases: TGCAGCGTAGGACAGGGAAGTAATCAGCCCCAGCATTTT.

The genes are TRBV28 and TRBJ1-5; 7 bases fit TRBD1. The CDR3 is made up of 17 amino acids. J lost 3 bases, V lost 6 bases, and 14 bases had no gene match. CDR1 and CDR2 (germline): MDHEN, SYDVKM. The CDR3 is CASSPNRGSSDNQPQHF. CDR3 coding DNA: TGTGCCAGCAGCCCTAACAGGGGTTCGTCCGACAATCAGCCCCAGCATTTT.

This rearrangement joins TRBV21-1 to TRBJ2-7; TRBD1, the D gene given by the table, was not confirmed from the DNA. TRBV21-1 is a pseudogene segment. The CDR3 is 15 amino acids. This CDR3 reads CASSKADRGRGEQYF. CDR3 nucleotide sequence: TGTGCCAGCAGCAAAGCGGACAGGGGGCGCGGCGAGCAGTACTTC.

This chain uses TRBV24-1 with TRBJ1-2, with TRBD1 matching over 11 bases. This CDR3 has 13 residues. J gave up 8 bases and V 8 bases, and 6 bases lay outside the gene matches. Per the germline V gene, CDR1 is KGHDR and CDR2 is SFDVKD. CDR3 DNA sequence: TGTGCCACCAATCCCGGGACAGGGGGGGGCTACACCTTC. Its translation: CATNPGTGGGYTF.

As concerns this clone: Other nucleotide sequences from this sample produce the same CDR3. The V call is TRBV12-3 or TRBV12-4, the J call TRBJ2-7, with D hard to call. Trimming stripped 6 bases from V and 0 bases from J, with 6 bases between. The CDR3 is 12 amino acids. The CDR3 loop is CASSPSSYEQYF. DNA for the CDR3: TGTGCCAGCAGCCCTAGCTCCTACGAGCAGTACTTC.

This sequence joins TRBV11-2 and TRBJ2-5; D might be TRBD2 (6 bases). There are 15 residues in the CDR3. V lost 4 bases to trimming and J lost 2 bases, with 14 bases between them. CDR1 SGHAT and CDR2 FQNNGV come from the germline V gene. The CDR3 spells CASSSPRGRQETQYF. DNA of the CDR3: TGTGCCAGCAGCTCCCCACGGGGGAGGCAAGAGACCCAGTACTTC. Variable domain in full (rest from reference TRBV11-2 and TRBJ2-5): EAGVAQSPRYKIIEKRQSVAFWCNPISGHATLYWYQQILGQGPKLLIQFQNNGVVDDSQLPKDRFSAERLKGVDSTLKIQPAKLEDSAVYLCASSSPRGRQETQYFGPGTRLLVL.

This chain connects TRBV29-1 to TRBJ2-5; D remains unclear. Trimming took 4 bases from V and 5 from J, leaving 14 bases between them. The CDR3 extends over 13 amino acids. Germline lookup yields CDR1 SQVTM and CDR2 ANQGSEA. CDR3: CSVVTGGWETQYF. DNA of the CDR3: TGCAGCGTTGTAACGGGTGGCTGGGAGACCCAGTACTTC.

The J gene is TRBJ1-1, the V gene TRBV7-2; TRBD1 is a possible D gene (6 bases). Per the germline V gene, CDR1 is SGHTA and CDR2 is FQGNSA. Trimming shortened V by 3 bases and J by 3 bases, and 8 bases separated the two germline ends. This CDR3 has 13 residues. The DNA of the CDR3 is TGTGCCAGCAGCTTTCCAGGGGACACTGAAGCTTTCTTT. Its translation is CASSFPGDTEAFF.

V and J are TRBV3-1 (or the pseudogene TRBV3-2) and TRBJ1-1, with no clear D. V dropped 3 bases and J dropped 1 base, with 9 bases sitting between them. Germline CDR1 reads LGHDT; CDR2 reads YNNKEL (reference sequence). The CDR3 length is 14 residues. The CDR3 here is CASSQAQTNTEAFF. The CDR3 bases are TGTGCCAGCAGCCAGGCTCAAACGAACACTGAAGCTTTCTTT.

The CDR3 DNA is TGTGCCAGCAGTTCGACAGGAATCAGCTCCTACGAGCAGTACTTC. This sequence encodes CASSSTGISSYEQYF. V usage is TRBV5-4 and J usage is TRBJ2-7; D is perhaps TRBD1 (6 bases). This CDR3 is built from 15 residues. CDR1 is SGHNT, CDR2 YYREEE, per germline (reference sequence). Trimming left V 5 bases short and J 0 bases short, with 15 bases between. The whole variable domain, filled in from reference TRBV5-4 and TRBJ2-7, reads ETGVTQSPTHLIKTRGQQVTLRCSSQSGHNTVSWYQQALGQGPQFIFQYYREEENGRGNFPPRFSGLQFPNYSSELNVNALELDDSALYLCASSSTGISSYEQYFGPGTRLTVT.

This chain connects TRBV11-2 to TRBJ2-7, with 10 bases that match TRBD1. Germline V gives CDR1 SGHAT, CDR2 FQNNGV. The CDR3 covers 15 residues. Trimming removed 3 bases from V and 3 bases from J; junction bases left unmatched: 5. CDR3 amino acids: CASSLAGQGDYEQYF. In DNA, the CDR3 is TGTGCCAGCAGCTTGGCCGGACAGGGGGACTACGAGCAGTACTTC.

This sequence joins TRBV5-1 and TRBJ2-1; 9 bases align to TRBD1. The CDR3 covers 15 residues. The germline gives CDR1 SGHRS, CDR2 YFSETQ. The V segment lost 4 bases and the J segment 5 bases; nucleotides outside the gene matches: 7. CDR3 region: CASSPGQGQHNEQFF. The CDR3 nucleotides read TGCGCCAGCAGCCCCGGACAGGGGCAGCACAATGAGCAGTTCTTC.

The chain links TRBV15 to TRBJ2-7; a weak D match, TRBD1 (6 bases). CDR1 and CDR2 (germline): LNHNV, YYDKDF (reference sequence). CDR3 length equals 15 residues. V was clipped by 0 bases and J by 6 bases, with 15 bases between them. DNA of the CDR3: TGTGCCACCAGCAGAGATACAGGAGCAGGGGCCGAGCAGTACTTC. Amino acid sequence: CATSRDTGAGAEQYF.

The genes are TRBV5-5 and TRBJ2-7; 7 bases map to TRBD1. This CDR3 is 19 amino acids long. Germline CDR1 and CDR2: SGHKS and YYEKEE (reference sequence). J was trimmed by 0 bases and V by 4 bases; bases with no gene match: 19. This CDR3 is CASSGPRAEGQVFSYEQYF. The DNA of the CDR3 is TGTGCCAGCAGCGGACCGAGGGCGGAAGGACAGGTTTTCTCCTACGAGCAGTACTTC.

This clone was counted once. The genes are TRBV18 and TRBJ1-6, with 7 bases matching TRBD1. Germline V gene lookup returns CDR1 KGHSH and CDR2 LQKENI. With 5 bases clipped from V and 10 bases from J, the junction kept 11 bases outside the gene matches. The CDR3 length is 15 residues. CDR3 loop: CASSTTRDSGSPLHF. DNA of the CDR3: TGTGCCAGCTCAACAACTCGGGACAGCGGCTCACCCCTCCACTTT.

This clone was counted once. The chain combines TRBV19 with TRBJ2-7; no firm D call. CDR1 LNHDA and CDR2 SQIVND come from the germline V gene (reference sequence). The CDR3 is 12 amino acids. V lost 2 bases, J lost 6 bases, and 8 bases lay in between. CDR3 residues: CASSIQTGEQYF. CDR3 nucleotides: TGTGCCAGTAGTATACAGACGGGCGAGCAGTACTTC.

The chain couples TRBV7-6 to TRBJ1-5, with D maybe TRBD1 (5 bases). Trimming shortened V by 0 bases and J by 7 bases, and 13 bases separated the two germline ends. The CDR3 loop spans 15 amino acids. Germline-derived CDR1 and CDR2 are SGHVS and FNYEAQ. The CDR3 here is CASSLALGGGQPQHF. The DNA of the CDR3 is TGTGCCAGCAGCTTAGCGTTGGGGGGAGGGCAGCCCCAGCATTTT.

This chain connects TRBV27 to TRBJ1-2; no clear D. Germline V gives CDR1 MNHEY, CDR2 SMNVEV (reference sequence). Trimming removed 2 bases at V and 1 base at J, with 8 bases between. This CDR3 spans 14 amino acids. The CDR3: CASSLKFSNYGYTF. The CDR3, as DNA: TGTGCCAGCAGTTTAAAGTTCAGTAACTATGGCTACACCTTC.

This chain links TRBV18 with TRBJ1-1; no definite D call. This CDR3 has 15 amino acids. Trimming removed 2 bases from V and 1 base from J, with 11 bases in between. Germline V CDR1 and CDR2: KGHSH, LQKENI. The CDR3 DNA sequence: TGTGCCAGCTCACCATTGGGTAACAGGAACACTGAAGCTTTCTTT. The encoded protein is CASSPLGNRNTEAFF. Full variable domain (remainder filled in from reference TRBV18 and TRBJ1-1): NAGVMQNPRHLVRRRGQEARLRCSPMKGHSHVYWYRQLPEEGLKFMVYLQKENIIDESGMPKERFSAEFPKEGPSILRIQQVVRGDSAAYFCASSPLGNRNTEAFFGQGTRLTVV.

The J gene is TRBJ2-7, the V gene TRBV21-1; no check of the table's D call, TRBD1, against the DNA was made. TRBV21-1 has pseudogene status. The CDR3 runs 17 residues. This CDR3 is CARSKGGGQGASYEQYF. The CDR3 region has the DNA TGTGCCCGCAGCAAAGGGGGGGGACAGGGGGCCTCCTACGAGCAGTACTTC.

The V call is TRBV28, the J call TRBJ2-7, with D perhaps TRBD2 (6 bases). Trimming took 4 bases from V and 6 from J, leaving 16 bases between them. This CDR3 spans 14 amino acids. The V gene's germline CDR1 is MDHEN and CDR2 SYDVKM. In DNA form, the CDR3 reads TGTGCCAGCAGTTCTCGCGGGGACTTTGGCGAGCAGTACTTC. Translated: CASSSRGDFGEQYF.